The entry below describes one TCR beta chain. No antigen is known for it. In germline, CDR1 is SEHNR, CDR2 FQNEAQ (reference sequence). The CDR3 consists of 15 residues. Unmatched junction bases numbered 5, after V lost 0 bases and J lost 7 bases. One entry per CDR3 protein results from TCRdb running MiXCR on the RT-PCR reads. The sample holds 800,000 to 1,000,000 distinct CDR3 sequences; about 20% are singletons and the top ten take approximately 10%. These data come from a study of response to subunit inactivated influenza vaccine. Overall study results and limits: There was a suggestion from the authors that each seasonal influenza vaccination recruits few new T cells.

The receptor's source is a man between 45 and 60 years old who received an inactivated influenza vaccine. The sequenced sample was PBMCs from blood, obtained more than 4 days after vaccination. V gene TRBV7-9 combines with J gene TRBJ2-3, with 9 bases matching TRBD2. The CDR3, as DNA: TGTGCCAGCAGCTTAGCATCAGGGACTAGCAATACGCAGTATTTT. This codes for CASSLASGTSNTQYF.